Each of the 7 T cell receptor beta chains below was sequenced from the same sample in a study of T cell responses to AZD1222 COVID-19 vaccine. The method was immunoSEQ multiplex PCR; TCRdb's version includes in-frame clones alone and lacks a portion of them. Of 140,000 to 150,000 clones in the sample, around 90% were seen once. This material consisted of peripheral blood, taken 28 days after the second AZD1222 dose. All receptors derive from an adult who received the AZD1222 COVID-19 vaccine.

This rearrangement joins TRBV6-5 to TRBJ2-7; the match to TRBD2 covers 7 bases. Losses at the gene ends were 10 bases for V and 2 bases for J; bases not matched to a gene: 8. The CDR3 is 13 residues long. Per germline, CDR1 MNHEY and CDR2 SVGAGI. The CDR3 sequence: CATLAGVPYEQYF. The CDR3, as DNA: TGTGCCACCCTGGCGGGGGTTCCCTACGAGCAGTACTTC.

The J gene is TRBJ1-5, the V gene TRBV9; D might be TRBD1 (5 bases). The germline V and J ends were trimmed by 0 bases and 3 bases, with 10 bases remaining between them. CDR3 length: 15 amino acids. Germline CDR1 and CDR2: SGDLS and YYNGEE. The CDR3 protein is CASSVDEGANQPQHF. The CDR3 DNA reads as TGTGCCAGCAGCGTAGATGAAGGGGCCAATCAGCCCCAGCATTTT.

J is TRBJ1-1 and V is TRBV4-3; the D gene is possibly TRBD1 (6 bases). The CDR3 is 15 amino acids. With 0 bases removed from V and 5 bases from J, the gap between germline ends came to 13 bases. Germline CDR1 and CDR2: LGHNA and YSLEER. The CDR3 loop is CASSQDTGTRTEAFF. Written as DNA, the CDR3 is TGCGCCAGCAGCCAAGATACAGGGACGAGAACTGAAGCTTTCTTT.

V is TRBV2 and J is TRBJ1-5; no clear D. Germline V lookup: CDR1 SNHLY, CDR2 FYNNEI. The CDR3 is 17 amino acids. V lost 8 bases, J lost 0 bases, and 20 bases lay in between. The CDR3 region is CASQSLREQRSNQPQHF. CDR3 DNA: TGTGCCAGCCAGTCCCTTCGAGAACAACGTAGCAATCAGCCCCAGCATTTT.

The chain couples TRBV29-1 to TRBJ1-4, with D unclear. The CDR3 spans 12 residues. Trimming cost V 1 base and J 12 bases, with 12 bases left between them. In germline, CDR1 is SQVTM, CDR2 ANQGSEA. The CDR3 protein is CSVEGQDVELFF. CDR3 DNA sequence: TGCAGCGTTGAAGGGCAGGACGTTGAACTGTTTTTT.

The rearrangement uses TRBV7-9 and TRBJ2-5, with D perhaps matching TRBD2 (5 bases). The CDR3 consists of 14 residues. The V end was cut by 3 bases, the J end by 5 bases, with 13 bases between. Germline-derived CDR1 and CDR2 are SEHNR and FQNEAQ (reference sequence). The CDR3 region has the DNA TGTGCCAGCAGCTTCTTCGGGGTCACGGAGACCCAGTACTTC. Translating it yields CASSFFGVTETQYF.

This clone was detected only once. J is TRBJ1-6 and V is TRBV6-5; D gene unclear. The germline V gene has CDR1 MNHEY and CDR2 SVGAGI. This CDR3 is built from 14 residues. V lost 2 bases, J lost 7 bases, and 9 bases lay in between. Here the CDR3 DNA reads TGTGCCAGCAGTTACCGGACCATAAATTCACCCCTCCACTTT. It translates to CASSYRTINSPLHF.